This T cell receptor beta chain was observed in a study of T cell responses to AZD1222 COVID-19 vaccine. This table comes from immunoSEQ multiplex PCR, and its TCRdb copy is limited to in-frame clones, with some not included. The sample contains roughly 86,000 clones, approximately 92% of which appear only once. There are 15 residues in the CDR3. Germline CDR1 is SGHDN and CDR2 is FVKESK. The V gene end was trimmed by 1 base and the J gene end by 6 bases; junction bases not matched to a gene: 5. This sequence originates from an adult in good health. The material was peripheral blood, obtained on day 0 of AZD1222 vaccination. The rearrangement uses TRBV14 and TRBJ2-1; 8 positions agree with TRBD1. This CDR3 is CASSQGTGKLNEQFF. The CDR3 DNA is TGTGCCAGCAGCCAAGGGACAGGGAAGCTCAATGAGCAGTTCTTC.